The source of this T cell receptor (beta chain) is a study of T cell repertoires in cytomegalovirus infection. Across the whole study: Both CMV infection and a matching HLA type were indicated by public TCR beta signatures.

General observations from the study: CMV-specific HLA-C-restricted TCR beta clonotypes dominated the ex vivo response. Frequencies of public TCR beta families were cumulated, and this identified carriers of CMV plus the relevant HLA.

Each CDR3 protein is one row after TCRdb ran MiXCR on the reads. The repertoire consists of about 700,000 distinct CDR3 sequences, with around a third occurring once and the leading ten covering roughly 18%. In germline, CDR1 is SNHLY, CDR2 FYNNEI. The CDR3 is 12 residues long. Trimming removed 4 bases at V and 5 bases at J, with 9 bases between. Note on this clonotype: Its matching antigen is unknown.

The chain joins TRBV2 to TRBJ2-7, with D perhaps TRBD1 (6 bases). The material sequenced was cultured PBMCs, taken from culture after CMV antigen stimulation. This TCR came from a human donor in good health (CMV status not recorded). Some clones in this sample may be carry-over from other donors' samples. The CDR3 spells CASSGQADEQYF. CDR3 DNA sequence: TGTGCCAGCAGTGGACAGGCGGACGAGCAGTACTTC.